One sample yielded the 16 T cell receptor beta chains listed below, sequenced in a study of Ad26.COV2.S vaccination and SARS-CoV-2 variants. Assay used: immunoSEQ multiplex PCR; TCRdb lists only in-frame clones, some missing. The sample has hundreds of thousands of clones; more than 70% are singletons. Treatment here: about 20 received Ad26.COV2.S at low or high dose, single or two shots; about 5 received placebo; per-sample allocation not given. It was on day 63 after the first vaccine or placebo injection that samples were taken. This specimen was peripheral blood, taken in a trial of Ad26.COV2.S vaccine versus placebo. The source is a person between 18 and 65 years old who received the Ad26.COV2.S COVID-19 vaccine or a placebo.

This clone was counted a few times. J is TRBJ1-2 and V is TRBV11-2; D may be TRBD1 (6 bases). V lost 5 bases, J lost 4 bases, and 17 bases lay in between. The length of the CDR3 is 15 residues. From germline, CDR1 is SGHAT and CDR2 FQNNGV. CDR3 protein: CASSLSLPGVYGYTF. The CDR3 DNA sequence: TGTGCCAGCAGCCTATCACTCCCAGGGGTCTATGGCTACACCTTC.

The rearrangement joins TRBV7-9 to TRBJ2-3; D call uncertain. Trimming removed 5 bases at V and 5 bases at J, with 5 bases between. This CDR3 has 11 residues. Per the germline V gene, CDR1 is SEHNR and CDR2 is FQNEAQ (reference sequence). The CDR3 nucleotides read TGTGCCAGCAGCGTGGGAGATACGCAGTATTTT. Protein product: CASSVGDTQYF.

The chain uses TRBV18 and TRBJ1-1, with 7 bases that match TRBD1. V dropped 0 bases and J dropped 0; count of bases not matched to a gene: 1. From germline, CDR1 is KGHSH and CDR2 LQKENI. CDR3 length: 15 residues. The CDR3 loop reads CASSPPGTVNTEAFF. The CDR3 nucleotides are TGTGCCAGCTCACCACCCGGGACAGTGAACACTGAAGCTTTCTTT.

The CDR3 coding sequence is TGTGCCAGCAGCGATCGAGCTAACTATGGCTACACCTTC. This sequence encodes CASSDRANYGYTF. This rearrangement joins TRBV5-6 to TRBJ1-2, with unresolved D. With 4 bases removed from V and 0 bases from J, the gap between germline ends came to 7 bases. Germline V lookup: CDR1 SGHDT, CDR2 YYEEEE. This CDR3 region has 13 residues. The full variable domain, with the rest looked up from reference TRBV5-6 and TRBJ1-2, is DAGVTQSPTHLIKTRGQQVTLRCSPKSGHDTVSWYQQALGQGPQFIFQYYEEEERQRGNFPDRFSGHQFPNYSSELNVNALLLGDSALYLCASSDRANYGYTFGSGTRLTVV.

The chain combines TRBV7-9 with TRBJ2-1; D is ambiguous. This CDR3 is built from 15 residues. Germline CDR1 SEHNR, CDR2 FQNEAQ (reference sequence). With 5 bases removed from V and 0 bases from J, the gap between germline ends came to 11 bases. The CDR3 loop reads CASSTDLSSYNEQFF. CDR3 bases: TGTGCCAGCAGCACCGACCTTAGCTCCTACAATGAGCAGTTCTTC.

This clone was observed a handful of times. The V call is TRBV30, the J call TRBJ2-3; unclear D gene. Trimming removed 0 bases at V and 2 bases at J, with 6 bases between. From germline, CDR1 is GTSNPN and CDR2 SVGIG (reference sequence). The CDR3 has 13 residues. The CDR3 coding sequence is TGTGCCTGGAGTGTAGAAGTCACAGATACGCAGTATTTT. This translates into CAWSVEVTDTQYF.

The chain has TRBV12-3 or TRBV12-4 and TRBJ2-1; 7 bases fit TRBD2. The CDR3 runs 11 residues. The J segment lost 5 bases and the V segment lost 8 bases, leaving 0 bases of the junction unmatched. The CDR3: CASGTNNEQFF. The CDR3 nucleotides read TGTGCCAGCGGGACTAACAATGAGCAGTTCTTC.

This clone was seen once. The chain couples TRBV2 to TRBJ2-2; 9 positions agree with TRBD2. The CDR3 loop spans 16 amino acids. V trimming: 4 bases; J trimming: 1 base; junction bases outside the gene matches: 4. Germline V gene sequence: CDR1 SNHLY, CDR2 FYNNEI. This CDR3 is CASSARGGLNTGELFF. DNA of the CDR3: TGTGCCAGCAGTGCGCGGGGGGGATTGAACACCGGGGAGCTGTTTTTT.

The chain carries TRBV15 and TRBJ2-1; no definite D call. Trimming removed 5 bases from V and 7 bases from J, with 18 bases in between. Looked up from germline, CDR1 is LNHNV and CDR2 is YYDKDF (reference sequence). CDR3 length equals 15 residues. CDR3 residues: CATSLGPLPENEQFF. Here the CDR3 DNA reads TGTGCCACCAGCTTGGGTCCGCTTCCGGAGAATGAGCAGTTCTTC.

V is TRBV6-2 or TRBV6-3 and J is TRBJ1-5; possible D gene TRBD1, 5 bases. The V and J ends lost 4 bases and 0 bases respectively, with 19 bases between them. Per the germline V gene, CDR1 is MNHEY and CDR2 is SVGEGT. CDR3 length equals 18 residues. CDR3 bases: TGTGCCAGCAGTTTCCGGGGGGTCTCCGTTTATAGCAATCAGCCCCAGCATTTT. Translation gives CASSFRGVSVYSNQPQHF.

This clone has just a few counts. The chain is built from TRBV3-1 (or the pseudogene TRBV3-2) and TRBJ2-7; 12 bases map to TRBD2. The CDR3 spans 15 residues. Germline V gives CDR1 LGHDT, CDR2 YNNKEL (reference sequence). V trimming: 6 bases; J trimming: 2 bases; junction bases outside the gene matches: 5. CDR3 in amino acids: CASRPGLAGTYEQYF. The CDR3 DNA reads as TGTGCCAGCAGACCGGGACTAGCGGGTACCTACGAGCAGTACTTC.

The rearrangement joins TRBV2 to TRBJ1-6, with D possibly matching TRBD1 (5 bases). CDR1 SNHLY and CDR2 FYNNEI come from the germline V gene. Trimming removed 4 bases from V and 9 bases from J, with 16 bases in between. CDR3 length equals 15 residues. CDR3 DNA sequence: TGTGCCAGCAGTGCCCTGGCGGGGGGTCCTTCACCCCTCCACTTT. Encoded protein: CASSALAGGPSPLHF.

This clone has only one observation. V and J are TRBV5-1 and TRBJ2-5; the D gene could be TRBD1 or TRBD2 (5 bases each). V was trimmed by 3 bases and J by 4 bases, leaving 16 bases between them. The germline gives CDR1 SGHRS, CDR2 YFSETQ. CDR3 size: 15 residues. CDR3 residues: CASSSPGPSAETQYF. As DNA, the CDR3 is TGCGCCAGCAGCTCGCCGGGACCGAGCGCAGAGACCCAGTACTTC. Drawing the rest from reference TRBV5-1 and TRBJ2-5, the complete variable domain is KAGVTQTPRYLIKTRGQQVTLSCSPISGHRSVSWYQQTPGQGLQFLFEYFSETQRNKGNFPGRFSGRQFSNSRSEMNVSTLELGDSALYLCASSSPGPSAETQYFGPGTRLLVL.

This chain joins TRBV6-5 and TRBJ2-4, with 10 nucleotides matching TRBD1. This CDR3 is 15 amino acids long. The junction had 10 bases not matched to a gene; V was cut back by 7 bases and J by 7 bases. The germline CDR1 and CDR2 sequences are MNHEY and SVGAGI. The CDR3 coding sequence is TGTGCCAGCACTCTTCGACAGGGGGCGATGAACATTCAGTACTTC. This encodes CASTLRQGAMNIQYF.

The sample holds a few counts of this clone. The chain has TRBV21-1 and TRBJ1-1. TRBV21-1 is designated a pseudogene. The CDR3 loop spans 12 amino acids. In DNA, the CDR3 is TGTGCCAGCAGCAAAGACAACACTGAAGCTTTCTTT. Amino acids: CASSKDNTEAFF.

The CDR3 sequence: CASSKDRAETQYF. CDR3 coding DNA: TGTGCCAGCAGCAAGGACAGGGCGGAGACCCAGTACTTC. This sequence joins TRBV11-1 and TRBJ2-5; 8 nucleotides agree with TRBD1. The CDR3 consists of 13 residues. The germline CDR1 and CDR2 sequences are SGHAT and FQDESV (reference sequence). Trimming took 5 bases from V and 5 from J; bases not matched to a gene: 4.